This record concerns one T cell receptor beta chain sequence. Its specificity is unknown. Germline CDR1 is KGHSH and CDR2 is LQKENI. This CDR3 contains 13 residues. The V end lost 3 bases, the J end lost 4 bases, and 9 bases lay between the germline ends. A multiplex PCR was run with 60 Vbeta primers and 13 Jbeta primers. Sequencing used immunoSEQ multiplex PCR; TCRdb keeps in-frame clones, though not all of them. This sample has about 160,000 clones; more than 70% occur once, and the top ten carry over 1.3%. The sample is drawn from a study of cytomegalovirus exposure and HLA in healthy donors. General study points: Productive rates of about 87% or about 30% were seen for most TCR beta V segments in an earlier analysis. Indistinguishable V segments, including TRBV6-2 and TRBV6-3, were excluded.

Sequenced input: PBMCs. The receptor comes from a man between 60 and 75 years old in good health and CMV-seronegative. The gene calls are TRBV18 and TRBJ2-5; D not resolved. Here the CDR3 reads CASSPTVTETQYF. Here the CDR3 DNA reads TGTGCCAGCTCACCTACAGTCACAGAGACCCAGTACTTC.